These 17 T cell receptor beta chains share one sample of origin, sequenced in a study of blood T cells in healthy people across ages. The use of a sample-barcoded 5' primer and a J-beta primer mix characterized a second PCR of about 7 to 12 cycles. TCRdb reprocessed the 5' RACE reads via MiXCR and lists one record per CDR3 protein. The data show around 670,000 distinct CDR3 sequences, roughly 30% seen once. The sample taken for sequencing was blood. The receptors stem from a woman of 80 years or more in good health.

The chain couples TRBV24-1 to TRBJ1-2; D is perhaps TRBD1 (5 bases). V lost 4 bases, J lost 4 bases, and 15 bases lay in between. The CDR3 sequence is 15 residues long. CDR1 KGHDR and CDR2 SFDVKD come from the germline V gene. The CDR3 here is CATSEPRGTGYGYTF. The CDR3 nucleotides read TGTGCCACCAGTGAGCCCCGAGGGACGGGCTATGGCTACACCTTC.

Turning to this clonotype: This sequence may be a read error, since a much larger clone differs from it by one base. J is TRBJ2-5 and V is TRBV7-9, with D tentatively TRBD1 (6 bases). The closer fit of TRBJ2-7 to the DNA end suggests the J call may be wrong. Per germline, CDR1 SEHNR and CDR2 FQNEAQ (reference sequence). The CDR3 is made up of 15 amino acids. The chain's CDR3 is CAGSYITGIWYEQYF. The CDR3 nucleotides are TGTGCCGGCAGTTACATAACAGGGATATGGTACGAGCAGTACTTC.

At least ten counts were recorded for this clonotype. This sequence joins TRBV7-2 and TRBJ1-4, with no clear D. Germline V gene data show CDR1 as SGHTA and CDR2 as FQGNSA. V was shortened by 8 bases and J by 3 bases, with 16 bases between the two germline ends. The CDR3 is 15 residues long. CDR3 residues: CASSATGPANEKLFF. The DNA of the CDR3 is TGTGCCAGCTCCGCGACCGGACCGGCTAATGAAAAACTGTTTTTT.

This rearrangement joins TRBV21-1 to TRBJ1-6. TRBV21-1 is deemed a pseudogene. The CDR3 is made up of 17 amino acids. CDR3 region: CASSLERISSYNSPLHF. The CDR3 nucleotides are TGTGCCAGCAGCCTGGAAAGGATAAGCTCCTATAATTCACCCCTCCACTTT.

This clonotype has at least ten counts. The CDR3 loop is CASSFRETQYF. The CDR3 DNA follows: TGTGCCAGCAGTTTCAGGGAGACCCAGTACTTC. The chain is built from TRBV12-3 or TRBV12-4 and TRBJ2-5; no clear D. The CDR3 sequence is 11 residues long. Trimming cost V 3 bases and J 5 bases, with 4 bases left between them.

This clonotype was seen only a few times. V gene TRBV11-2 combines with J gene TRBJ2-5, with 8 bases lining up with TRBD2. The CDR3 is made up of 14 amino acids. Unmatched junction bases numbered 5, after V lost 1 base and J lost 7 bases. In germline, CDR1 is SGHAT, CDR2 FQNNGV. The CDR3 DNA is TGTGCCAGCAGCTTAGTAGTGGCGGGGGGGACCCAGTACTTC. Translation gives CASSLVVAGGTQYF.

This clonotype was counted ten times or more. CDR3 coding DNA: TGCAGTGCTAGACCACCACGGGGGTGGGGGCCCTACGAGCAGTACTTC. Translation gives CSARPPRGWGPYEQYF. The V and J genes are TRBV20-1 and TRBJ2-7; D is perhaps TRBD1 or TRBD2 (6 bases each). This CDR3 comprises 16 residues. V lost 2 bases to trimming and J lost 2 bases, with 19 bases between them. Looked up from germline, CDR1 is DFQATT and CDR2 is SNEGSKA (reference sequence).

Ten or more counts support this clonotype. J is TRBJ2-5 and V is TRBV3-1, with D tentatively TRBD1 or TRBD2 (5 bases each). Trimming pared 4 bases from V and 4 bases from J, leaving 16 bases between. This CDR3 is built from 15 residues. The germline gives CDR1 LGHDT, CDR2 YNNKEL (reference sequence). Here the CDR3 reads CASSPSGTPRETQYF. The CDR3 region has the DNA TGTGCCAGCAGCCCCTCCGGGACCCCACGAGAGACCCAGTACTTC.

Ten or more counts support this clonotype. The V and J genes are TRBV5-1 and TRBJ2-7; D is unresolved. Germline-derived CDR1 and CDR2 are SGHRS and YFSETQ. The CDR3 has 14 residues. Trimming cost V 1 base and J 1 base, with 9 bases left between them. This CDR3 is CASSLNRRSYEQYF. CDR3 nucleotides: TGCGCCAGCAGCTTGAATCGGAGATCCTACGAGCAGTACTTC.

Notes on this clonotype: A much bigger clone sits one base away, suggesting this may be a read error. The chain joins TRBV24-1 to TRBJ2-3, with 8 bases identical to TRBD2. The CDR3 extends over 15 amino acids. V gave up 9 bases and J gave up 7 bases; unmatched junction bases: 14. Germline CDR1 reads KGHDR; CDR2 reads SFDVKD. The CDR3 bases are TGTGCCACCGGTCCTGGGCGGGGGGCCTGGAATACGCAGTATTTT. Translation: CATGPGRGAWNTQYF.

The J gene is TRBJ2-7, the V gene TRBV6-2 or TRBV6-3; D gene ambiguous. The J call could be wrong; TRBJ2-5 is a better fit for the DNA end. Per the germline V gene, CDR1 is MNHEY and CDR2 is SVGEGT. The CDR3 is made up of 13 amino acids. CDR3 sequence reads: CASGKERRETQYF. The CDR3 coding sequence is TGTGCCAGCGGGAAGGAGCGCAGGGAGACCCAGTACTTC.

The chain joins TRBV20-1 to TRBJ2-1; 13 bases map to TRBD2. This CDR3 comprises 16 residues. The J segment lost 0 bases and the V segment lost 5 bases, leaving 4 bases of the junction unmatched. Germline-derived CDR1 and CDR2 are DFQATT and SNEGSKA (reference sequence). CDR3 sequence (DNA): TGCAGTGCTTCACTAGCGGGGGGGCACTCCTACAATGAGCAGTTCTTC. This codes for CSASLAGGHSYNEQFF.

This clonotype was counted ten times or more. The chain employs TRBV5-1 and TRBJ2-1; perhaps TRBD1 as D (5 bases). Trimming removed 5 bases from V and 1 base from J, with 10 bases in between. Germline V gives CDR1 SGHRS, CDR2 YFSETQ. The CDR3 runs 14 residues. CDR3 DNA sequence: TGCGCCAGCAGGAAACAGGAATCCTACAATGAGCAGTTCTTC. This codes for CASRKQESYNEQFF.

The chain is built from TRBV10-3 and TRBJ2-5; 9 bases line up with TRBD2. Losses at the gene ends were 4 bases for V and 4 bases for J; bases not matched to a gene: 1. Germline CDR1 and CDR2: ENHRY and SYGVKD. The CDR3 consists of 13 residues. The CDR3 nucleotides are TGTGCCATCAGTGGCGGGGGGGCAGAGACCCAGTACTTC. Its protein product is CAISGGGAETQYF.

This clonotype was found a few times. This chain uses TRBV5-6 with TRBJ1-5; the match to TRBD1 covers 7 bases. V shed 3 bases and J 5 bases; nucleotides not matched to a gene: 11. Germline CDR1 reads SGHDT; CDR2 reads YYEEEE. This CDR3 comprises 16 residues. CDR3 protein: CASSSVRDRTYQPQHF. CDR3 nucleotide sequence: TGTGCCAGCAGCTCGGTCCGGGACAGAACTTATCAGCCCCAGCATTTT.

Note on this clonotype: This could be a read error, since a much larger clone is one nucleotide away. The V and J genes are TRBV28 and TRBJ2-5; 7 bases are a match to TRBD1. The CDR3 spans 14 residues. CDR1 is MDHEN and CDR2 is SYDVKM in the germline V gene. In DNA, the CDR3 is TGTGCCAGCAGTGACTCGGGACAGCAAGACACCCAGTACTTC. Its translation: CASSDSGQQDTQYF. Variable domain in full (rest from reference TRBV28 and TRBJ2-5): DVKVTQSSRYLVKRTGEKVFLECVQDMDHENMFWYRQDPGLGLRLIYFSYDVKMKEKGDIPEGYSVSREKKERFSLILESASTNQTSMYLCASSDSGQQDTQYFGPGTRLLVL.

At least ten counts were recorded for this clonotype. The chain has TRBV11-2 and TRBJ2-7, with D perhaps matching TRBD1 (6 bases). V lost 6 bases and J lost 3, with 12 bases in between. This CDR3 is built from 13 residues. The germline V gene encodes CDR1 SGHAT and CDR2 FQNNGV. Here the CDR3 reads CASRPQGFYEQYF. The CDR3 region has the DNA TGTGCCAGCAGGCCGCAGGGGTTCTACGAGCAGTACTTC.